The clone carrying this T cell receptor beta chain was recorded many times. Its antigen is undetermined. This entry belongs to a study of T cells in Graves' hyperthyroidism and ophthalmopathy. Study-wide results and limits: Most clonotypes expanded in thyroid above 0.001 were likewise present in blood.

Template material for amplifying TCR beta CDR3 regions consisted of RNA transcripts. TCR CDR3 regions were first amplified by RT-PCR with HTBI primers. TCRdb re-derived calls from the multiplex PCR reads in MiXCR, one entry per CDR3 protein. Found here are just over 550,000 distinct CDR3 sequences, 46% of them singletons; the top ten hold roughly 8.2%. CDR1 and CDR2 from the germline V gene are LNHDA and SQIVND (reference sequence). The CDR3 covers 16 residues. V was clipped by 3 bases and J by 2 bases, with 16 bases between them. Hyperthyroidism in the patients, aged 18 to 65, was newly diagnosed and under 2 months in duration.

This receptor was taken from a woman in her late teens or twenties with Graves' hyperthyroidism. J is TRBJ1-2 and V is TRBV19; tentatively, D is TRBD1 (5 bases). The sequencing input was peripheral blood or thyroid tissue (not recorded which). CDR3 DNA: TGTGCCAGTAGTATGCCCCACCGGGGGTCGAACTATGGCTACACCTTC. This gives the protein CASSMPHRGSNYGYTF. The complete variable domain, with remaining parts taken from reference TRBV19 and TRBJ1-2, reads DGGITQSPKYLFRKEGQNVTLSCEQNLNHDAMYWYRQDPGQGLRLIYYSQIVNDFQKGDIAEGYSVSREKKESFPLTVTSAQKNPTAFYLCASSMPHRGSNYGYTFGSGTRLTVV.